The 16 T cell receptor beta chains below all came from one sample that was sequenced in a study of identical twins. TCRdb ran MiXCR on the 5' RACE reads and lists one entry per CDR3 protein. Here the sample spans around 490,000 distinct CDR3 sequences, more than 20% being singletons. The data also belong to a second study, concerning yellow fever vaccine responses in identical twins.

Material: CD4+ T cells sorted from blood. These receptors came from a woman aged 18 to 35 in good health.

The gene calls are TRBV19 and TRBJ2-5; either TRBD1 or TRBD2 may supply D (5 bases each). The germline CDR1 and CDR2 sequences are LNHDA and SQIVND (reference sequence). Trimming took off 3 bases at V and 4 bases at J, with 12 bases between the two ends. The CDR3 sequence is 14 residues long. CDR3 in DNA: TGTGCCAGTAGTATGAGGGGCCTGGTAGAGACCCAGTACTTC. This sequence encodes CASSMRGLVETQYF. Variable domain in full (rest from reference TRBV19 and TRBJ2-5): DGGITQSPKYLFRKEGQNVTLSCEQNLNHDAMYWYRQDPGQGLRLIYYSQIVNDFQKGDIAEGYSVSREKKESFPLTVTSAQKNPTAFYLCASSMRGLVETQYFGPGTRLLVL.

This clonotype was found a few times. The rearrangement joins TRBV10-3 to TRBJ2-7; the D is unclear. Germline-derived CDR1 and CDR2 are ENHRY and SYGVKD. The CDR3 loop spans 15 amino acids. The V end lost 8 bases, the J end lost 1 base, and 18 bases lay between the germline ends. The CDR3 here is CAILQATTGSYEQYF. The CDR3 bases are TGTGCCATCCTCCAGGCAACTACGGGTTCCTACGAGCAGTACTTC.

This clonotype was detected a few times. CDR3 sequence: CASRRGPTVTEAFF. The CDR3 coding sequence is TGTGCCAGCCGCCGCGGGCCAACGGTCACTGAAGCTTTCTTT. The chain carries TRBV7-2 and TRBJ1-1; D is unclear. Germline CDR1 SGHTA, CDR2 FQGNSA. Trimming stripped 8 bases from V and 4 bases from J, with 17 bases between. This CDR3 is 14 amino acids long.

This clonotype was seen a handful of times. One end of the junction fails to match germline, which may point to a read error. The chain combines TRBV7-9 with TRBJ2-3; 8 nucleotides line up with TRBD2. Germline V gene sequence: CDR1 SEHNR, CDR2 FQNEAQ (reference sequence). The CDR3 is 15 residues long. The chain's CDR3 is CASSLAGSSTDTQYF. Written as DNA, the CDR3 is TGTGCCAGCAGTTTAGCGGGATCTAGCACAGATACGCAGTATTTT.

This chain joins TRBV20-1 and TRBJ2-1; perhaps TRBD2 as D (6 bases). Deletions cut 2 bases from V and 6 bases from J, with 11 bases between. Germline V gene lookup returns CDR1 DFQATT and CDR2 SNEGSKA (reference sequence). The length of the CDR3 is 13 residues. CDR3 sequence reads: CSARRTTANEQFF. The CDR3, as DNA: TGCAGTGCTAGAAGGACTACCGCCAATGAGCAGTTCTTC.

The rearrangement joins TRBV15 to TRBJ2-5; TRBD2 agrees at 12 bases. V lost 1 base, J lost 2 bases, and 8 bases stayed unmatched. This CDR3 has 18 amino acids. Germline assignment: CDR1 LNHNV and CDR2 YYDKDF (reference sequence). CDR3 sequence: CATSRGLAGEAIQETQYF. CDR3 nucleotide sequence: TGTGCCACCAGCAGAGGACTAGCGGGGGAAGCAATACAAGAGACCCAGTACTTC. Variable domain in full (rest from reference TRBV15 and TRBJ2-5): DAMVIQNPRYQVTQFGKPVTLSCSQTLNHNVMYWYQQKSSQAPKLLFHYYDKDFNNEADTPDNFQSRRPNTSFCFLDIRSPGLGDTAMYLCATSRGLAGEAIQETQYFGPGTRLLVL.

The V call is TRBV27, the J call TRBJ2-1, with D tentatively TRBD1 or TRBD2 (5 bases each). The CDR3 spans 15 residues. CDR1 and CDR2 (germline): MNHEY, SMNVEV (reference sequence). V was clipped by 9 bases and J by 5 bases, with 20 bases between them. The CDR3 DNA follows: TGTGCCAGGTCCTGGGGGAGAGACAAAAACAATGAGCAGTTCTTC. Its protein is CARSWGRDKNNEQFF.

Only a few counts were recorded for this clonotype. The V and J genes are TRBV2 and TRBJ2-7; 8 positions agree with TRBD1. The germline CDR1 and CDR2 sequences are SNHLY and FYNNEI. The CDR3 sequence is 17 residues long. The trim removed 4 bases at V and 4 bases at J, leaving 15 bases unmatched. In nucleotides, the CDR3 is TGTGCCAGCAGTGGGAGGTGGACAGGGACCCTCCTATACGAGCAGTACTTC. Translating it yields CASSGRWTGTLLYEQYF.

There are a few counts of this clonotype. The rearrangement uses TRBV6-1 and TRBJ1-3; D not resolved. Germline values: CDR1 MNHNS, CDR2 SASEGT. CDR3 length: 14 residues. V gave up 8 bases and J gave up 0 bases, with 11 bases separating them. The CDR3 region is CASALANSGNTIYF. CDR3 DNA: TGTGCCAGCGCTCTGGCTAACTCTGGAAACACCATATATTTT.

J is TRBJ1-1 and V is TRBV7-9; D might be TRBD1 (6 bases). CDR3 length: 16 residues. V was pared by 2 bases and J by 0 bases, with 13 bases between. Germline CDR1 is SEHNR and CDR2 is FQNEAQ (reference sequence). Here the CDR3 reads CASSLWITGMNTEAFF. DNA of the CDR3: TGTGCCAGCAGCTTATGGATCACAGGGATGAACACTGAAGCTTTCTTT.

This clonotype was seen more than once but under ten times. V gene TRBV12-3 or TRBV12-4 combines with J gene TRBJ1-2; a possible D gene is TRBD1 (5 bases). The CDR3 runs 15 residues. Trimming left V 7 bases short and J 4 bases short, with 19 bases between. The CDR3 sequence is CASTTLKGQAYGYTF. For the CDR3, the DNA is TGTGCCAGCACTACATTAAAAGGACAAGCCTATGGCTACACCTTC.

This clonotype showed up just a few times. This chain's CDR3 is CASGSGSYEQYF. CDR3 DNA: TGTGCCAGCGGTAGCGGGAGTTACGAGCAGTACTTC. The chain links TRBV6-5 to TRBJ2-7, with TRBD2 identical over 9 bases. In germline, CDR1 is MNHEY, CDR2 SVGAGI. The CDR3 has 12 amino acids. The trim removed 8 bases at V and 4 bases at J, leaving 3 bases unmatched.

This clonotype was seen a few times. This chain connects TRBV2 to TRBJ2-7; 8 bases fit TRBD2. The CDR3 is made up of 13 amino acids. The J segment lost 7 bases and the V segment lost 7 bases, leaving 9 bases of the junction unmatched. From germline, CDR1 is SNHLY and CDR2 FYNNEI. CDR3 sequence reads: CASMSGGLGEQYV. Written as DNA, the CDR3 is TGTGCCAGCATGAGCGGGGGATTGGGGGAGCAGTACGTC.

This clonotype was counted a few times. The V gene is TRBV20-1, the J gene TRBJ2-1, with D uncertain. This CDR3 region has 14 residues. V lost 4 bases and J 0 bases, leaving 10 bases between the germline ends. The germline CDR1 and CDR2 sequences are DFQATT and SNEGSKA (reference sequence). CDR3 region: CSAKLQSSYNEQFF. Written as DNA, the CDR3 is TGCAGTGCTAAGTTACAGAGCTCCTACAATGAGCAGTTCTTC.

This clonotype has only a few counts. The rearrangement joins TRBV5-1 to TRBJ1-1; 10 bases line up with TRBD1. Germline assignment: CDR1 SGHRS and CDR2 YFSETQ. This CDR3 has 15 amino acids. Unmatched junction bases numbered 3, after V lost 0 bases and J lost 4 bases. The CDR3 DNA reads as TGCGCCAGCAGCTTGGATCGGACAGGGGGCACTGAAGCTTTCTTT. Protein product: CASSLDRTGGTEAFF. The whole variable domain, filled in from reference TRBV5-1 and TRBJ1-1, reads KAGVTQTPRYLIKTRGQQVTLSCSPISGHRSVSWYQQTPGQGLQFLFEYFSETQRNKGNFPGRFSGRQFSNSRSEMNVSTLELGDSALYLCASSLDRTGGTEAFFGQGTRLTVV.

CDR3 region: CASSGPGSRGSYNEQFF. DNA for the CDR3: TGTGCCAGCAGTGGGCCCGGATCGCGGGGTTCCTACAATGAGCAGTTCTTC. J is TRBJ2-1 and V is TRBV2, with D possibly matching TRBD2 (6 bases). V lost 4 bases to trimming and J lost 1 base, with 17 bases between them. CDR1 and CDR2 from the germline V gene are SNHLY and FYNNEI. CDR3 length: 17 amino acids.